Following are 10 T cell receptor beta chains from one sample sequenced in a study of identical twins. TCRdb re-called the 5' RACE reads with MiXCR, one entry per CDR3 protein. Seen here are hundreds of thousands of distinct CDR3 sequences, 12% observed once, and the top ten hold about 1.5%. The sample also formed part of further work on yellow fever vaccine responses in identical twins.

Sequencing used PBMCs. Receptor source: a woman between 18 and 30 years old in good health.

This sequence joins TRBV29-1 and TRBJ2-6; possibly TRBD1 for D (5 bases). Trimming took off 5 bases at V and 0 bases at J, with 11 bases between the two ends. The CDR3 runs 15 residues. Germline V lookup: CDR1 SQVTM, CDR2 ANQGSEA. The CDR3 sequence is CSVPTDPSGANVLTF. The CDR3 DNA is TGCAGCGTTCCGACAGACCCCTCTGGGGCCAACGTCCTGACTTTC.

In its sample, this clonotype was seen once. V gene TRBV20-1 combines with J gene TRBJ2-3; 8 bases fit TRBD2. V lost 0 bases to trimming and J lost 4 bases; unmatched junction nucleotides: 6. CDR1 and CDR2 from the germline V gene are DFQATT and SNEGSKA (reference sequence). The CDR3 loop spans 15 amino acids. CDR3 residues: CSAREGVAGPDTQYF. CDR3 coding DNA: TGCAGTGCTAGAGAAGGGGTAGCGGGACCAGATACGCAGTATTTT.

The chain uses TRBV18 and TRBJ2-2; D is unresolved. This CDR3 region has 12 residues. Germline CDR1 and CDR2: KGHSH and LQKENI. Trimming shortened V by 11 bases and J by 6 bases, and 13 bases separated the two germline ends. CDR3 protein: CAGHEPPGELFF. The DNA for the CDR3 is TGTGCCGGCCACGAACCACCCGGGGAGCTGTTTTTT.

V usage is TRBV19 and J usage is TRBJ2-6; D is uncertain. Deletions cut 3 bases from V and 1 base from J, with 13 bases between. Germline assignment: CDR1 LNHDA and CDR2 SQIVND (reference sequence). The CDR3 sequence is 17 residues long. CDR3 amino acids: CASSMDWALSGANVLTF. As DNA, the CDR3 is TGTGCCAGTAGTATGGATTGGGCTCTGTCTGGGGCCAACGTCCTGACTTTC.

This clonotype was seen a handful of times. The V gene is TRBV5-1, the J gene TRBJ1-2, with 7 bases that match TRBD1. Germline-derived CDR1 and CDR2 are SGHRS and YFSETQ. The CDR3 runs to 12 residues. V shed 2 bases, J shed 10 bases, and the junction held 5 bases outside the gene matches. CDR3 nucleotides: TGCGCCAGCAGCTTACAGGGGAGCGACTACACCTTC. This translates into CASSLQGSDYTF.

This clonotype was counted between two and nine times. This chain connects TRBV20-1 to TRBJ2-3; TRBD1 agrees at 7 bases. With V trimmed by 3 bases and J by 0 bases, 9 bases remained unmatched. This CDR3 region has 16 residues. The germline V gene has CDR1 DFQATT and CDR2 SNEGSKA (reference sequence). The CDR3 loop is CSASGGQISSTDTQYF. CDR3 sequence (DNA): TGCAGTGCTAGTGGGGGACAGATCTCTAGCACAGATACGCAGTATTTT.

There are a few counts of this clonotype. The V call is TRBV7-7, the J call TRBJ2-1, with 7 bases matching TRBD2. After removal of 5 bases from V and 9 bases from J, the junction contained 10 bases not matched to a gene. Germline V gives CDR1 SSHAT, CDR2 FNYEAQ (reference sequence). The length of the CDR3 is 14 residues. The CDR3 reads CASSVSGLEGEQFF. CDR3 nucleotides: TGTGCCAGCAGCGTATCCGGACTAGAGGGTGAGCAGTTCTTC.

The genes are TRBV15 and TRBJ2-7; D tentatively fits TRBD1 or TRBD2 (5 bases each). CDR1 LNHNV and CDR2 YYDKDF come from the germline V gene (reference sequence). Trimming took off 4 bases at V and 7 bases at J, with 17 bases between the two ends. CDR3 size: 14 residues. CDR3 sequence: CATSKAGSSREQYF. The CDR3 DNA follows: TGTGCCACCAGCAAGGCAGGGAGTTCGAGGGAGCAGTACTTC.

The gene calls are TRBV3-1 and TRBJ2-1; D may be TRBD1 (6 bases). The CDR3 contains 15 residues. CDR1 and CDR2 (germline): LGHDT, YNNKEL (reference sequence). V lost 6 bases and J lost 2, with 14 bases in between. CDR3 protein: CASSRTGQPYNEQFF. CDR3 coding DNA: TGTGCCAGCAGTCGTACGGGACAACCCTACAATGAGCAGTTCTTC.

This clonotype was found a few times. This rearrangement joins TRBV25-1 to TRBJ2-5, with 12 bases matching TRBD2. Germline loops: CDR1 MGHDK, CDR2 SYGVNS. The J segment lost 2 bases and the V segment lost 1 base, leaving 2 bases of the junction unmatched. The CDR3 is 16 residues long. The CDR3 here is CASSESGLAGQETQYF. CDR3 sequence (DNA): TGTGCCAGCAGTGAATCAGGACTAGCGGGGCAAGAGACCCAGTACTTC.